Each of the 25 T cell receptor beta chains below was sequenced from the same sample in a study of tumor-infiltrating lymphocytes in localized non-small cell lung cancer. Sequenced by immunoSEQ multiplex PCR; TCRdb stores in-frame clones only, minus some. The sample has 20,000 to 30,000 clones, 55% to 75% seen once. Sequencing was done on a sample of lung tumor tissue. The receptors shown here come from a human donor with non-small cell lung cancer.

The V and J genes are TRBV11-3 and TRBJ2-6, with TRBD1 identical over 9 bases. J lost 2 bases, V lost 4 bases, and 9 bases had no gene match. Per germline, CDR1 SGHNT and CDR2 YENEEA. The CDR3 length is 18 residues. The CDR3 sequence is CASSSTGTGITGANVLTF. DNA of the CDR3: TGTGCCAGCAGCTCCACCGGGACAGGGATCACTGGGGCCAACGTCCTGACTTTC.

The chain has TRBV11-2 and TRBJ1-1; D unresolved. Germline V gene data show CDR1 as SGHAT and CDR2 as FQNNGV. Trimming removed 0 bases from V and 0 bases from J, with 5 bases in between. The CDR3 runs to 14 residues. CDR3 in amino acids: CASSLELMNTEAFF. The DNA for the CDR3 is TGTGCCAGCAGCTTAGAGCTCATGAACACTGAAGCTTTCTTT.

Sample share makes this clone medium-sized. The CDR3 DNA sequence: TGTGCCAGTAGTATTAGTAGCGGGAGAACAGATACGCAGTATTTT. Protein: CASSISSGRTDTQYF. V is TRBV19 and J is TRBJ2-3; 9 bases match TRBD2. The CDR3 covers 15 residues. Germline V gene sequence: CDR1 LNHDA, CDR2 SQIVND (reference sequence). V was pared by 3 bases and J by 3 bases, with 4 bases of the junction left unmatched. Variable domain in full (rest from reference TRBV19 and TRBJ2-3): DGGITQSPKYLFRKEGQNVTLSCEQNLNHDAMYWYRQDPGQGLRLIYYSQIVNDFQKGDIAEGYSVSREKKESFPLTVTSAQKNPTAFYLCASSISSGRTDTQYFGPGTRLTVL.

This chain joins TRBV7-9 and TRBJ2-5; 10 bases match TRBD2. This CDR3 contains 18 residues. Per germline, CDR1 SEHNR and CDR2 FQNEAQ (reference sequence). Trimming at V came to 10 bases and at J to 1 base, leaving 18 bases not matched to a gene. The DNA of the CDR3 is TGTGCCACCGAGGCGGGGGGGTTGACTAGCGGGTTCCAAGAGACCCAGTACTTC. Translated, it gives CATEAGGLTSGFQETQYF.

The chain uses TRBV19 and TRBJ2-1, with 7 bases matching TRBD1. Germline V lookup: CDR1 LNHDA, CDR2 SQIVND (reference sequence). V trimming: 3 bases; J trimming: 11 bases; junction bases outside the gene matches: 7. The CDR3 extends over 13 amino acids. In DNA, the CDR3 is TGTGCCAGTAGTATTAGACAGGGTACAAAGCAGTTCTTC. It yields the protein CASSIRQGTKQFF.

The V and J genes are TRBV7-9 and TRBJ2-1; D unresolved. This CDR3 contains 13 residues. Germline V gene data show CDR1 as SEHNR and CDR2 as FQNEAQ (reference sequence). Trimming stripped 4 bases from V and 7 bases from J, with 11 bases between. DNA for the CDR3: TGTGCCAGCAGCTACGCGGTAGGGAATGAGCAGTTCTTC. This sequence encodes CASSYAVGNEQFF.

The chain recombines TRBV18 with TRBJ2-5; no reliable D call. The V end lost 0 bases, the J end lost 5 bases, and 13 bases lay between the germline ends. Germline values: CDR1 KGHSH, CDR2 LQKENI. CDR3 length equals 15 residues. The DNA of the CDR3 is TGTGCCAGCTCACCACCTCGGCCCCGATGGGAGACCCAGTACTTC. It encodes CASSPPRPRWETQYF.

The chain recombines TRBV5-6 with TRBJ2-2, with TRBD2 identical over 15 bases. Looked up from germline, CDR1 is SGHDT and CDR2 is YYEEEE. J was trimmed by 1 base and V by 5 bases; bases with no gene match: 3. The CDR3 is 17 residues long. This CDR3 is CASRSGLAGGNTGELFF. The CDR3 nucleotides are TGTGCCAGCAGATCGGGACTAGCGGGAGGGAACACCGGGGAGCTGTTTTTT.

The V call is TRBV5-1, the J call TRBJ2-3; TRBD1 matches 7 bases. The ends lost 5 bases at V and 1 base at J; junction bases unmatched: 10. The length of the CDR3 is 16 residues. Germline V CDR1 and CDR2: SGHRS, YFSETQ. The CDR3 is CASSPAGTGGTDTQYF. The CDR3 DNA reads TGCGCCAGCAGTCCGGCAGGTACAGGGGGCACAGATACGCAGTATTTT.

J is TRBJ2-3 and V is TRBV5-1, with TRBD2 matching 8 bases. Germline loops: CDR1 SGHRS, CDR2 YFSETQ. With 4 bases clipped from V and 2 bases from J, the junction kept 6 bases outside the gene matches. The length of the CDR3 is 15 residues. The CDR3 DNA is TGCGCCAGCAGCCATTCTAGCGGGTACACAGATACGCAGTATTTT. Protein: CASSHSSGYTDTQYF.

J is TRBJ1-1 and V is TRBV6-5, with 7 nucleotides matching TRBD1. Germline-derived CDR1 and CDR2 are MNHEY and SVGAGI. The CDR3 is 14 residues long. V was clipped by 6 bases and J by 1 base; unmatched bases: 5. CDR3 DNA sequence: TGTGCCAGCAGAGACGACAGGGCGAACACTGAAGCTTTCTTT. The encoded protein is CASRDDRANTEAFF.

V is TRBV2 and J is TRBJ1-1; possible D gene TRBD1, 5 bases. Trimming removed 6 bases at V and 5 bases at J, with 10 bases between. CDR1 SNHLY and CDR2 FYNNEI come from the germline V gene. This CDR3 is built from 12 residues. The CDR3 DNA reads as TGTGCCAGCAGCCGCCAGGGAACTGAAGCTTTCTTT. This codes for CASSRQGTEAFF.

The CDR3 region has the DNA TGTGCCAGCAGCTTAGGTGGTTTTGAAGCTTTCTTT. Amino acids: CASSLGGFEAFF. J is TRBJ1-1 and V is TRBV7-9; D unclear. Looked up from germline, CDR1 is SEHNR and CDR2 is FQNEAQ (reference sequence). The CDR3 has 12 amino acids. The V end lost 1 base, the J end lost 7 bases, and 7 bases lay between the germline ends.

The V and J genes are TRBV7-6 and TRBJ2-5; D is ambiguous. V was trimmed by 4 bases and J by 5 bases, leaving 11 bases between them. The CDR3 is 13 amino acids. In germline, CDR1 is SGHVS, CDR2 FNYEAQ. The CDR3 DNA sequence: TGTGCCAGCAGCTCCGTCGTAGGGGAGACCCAGTACTTC. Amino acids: CASSSVVGETQYF.

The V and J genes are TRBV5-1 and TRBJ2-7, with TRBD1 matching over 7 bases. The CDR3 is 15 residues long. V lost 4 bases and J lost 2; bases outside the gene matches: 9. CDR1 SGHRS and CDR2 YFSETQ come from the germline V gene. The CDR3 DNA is TGCGCCAGCAGCCCCAACAGGGGTTCCGCCTACGAGCAGTACTTC. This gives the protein CASSPNRGSAYEQYF.

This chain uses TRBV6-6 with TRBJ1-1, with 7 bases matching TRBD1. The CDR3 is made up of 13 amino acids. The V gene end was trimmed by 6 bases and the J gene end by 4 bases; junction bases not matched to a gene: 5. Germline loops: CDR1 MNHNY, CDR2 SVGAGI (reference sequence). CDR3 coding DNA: TGTGCCAGCAGGAACAGGGGCGCCACTGAAGCTTTCTTT. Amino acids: CASRNRGATEAFF.

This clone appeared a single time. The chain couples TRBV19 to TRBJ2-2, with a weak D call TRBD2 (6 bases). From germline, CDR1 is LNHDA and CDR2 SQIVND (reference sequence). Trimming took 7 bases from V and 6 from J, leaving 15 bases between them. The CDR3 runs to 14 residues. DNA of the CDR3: TGTGCCAGTAAGCGGGCAGACCTTTCCGGGGAGCTGTTTTTT. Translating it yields CASKRADLSGELFF.

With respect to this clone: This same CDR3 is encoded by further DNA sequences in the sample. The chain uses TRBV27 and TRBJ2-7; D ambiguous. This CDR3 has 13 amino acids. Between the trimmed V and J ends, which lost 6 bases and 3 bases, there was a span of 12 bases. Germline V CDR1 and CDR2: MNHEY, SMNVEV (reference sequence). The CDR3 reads CASRGSRSYEQYF. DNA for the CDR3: TGTGCCAGCAGGGGCAGTCGGAGCTACGAGCAGTACTTC.

CDR3 residues: CASSQGTGGMETQYF. In nucleotides, the CDR3 is TGTGCCAGCAGCCAAGGGACAGGGGGCATGGAGACCCAGTACTTC. V and J are TRBV7-3 and TRBJ2-5; 12 bases line up with TRBD1. The CDR3 has 15 residues. Germline V gives CDR1 SGHTA, CDR2 FQGTGA. V dropped 5 bases and J dropped 5; count of bases not matched to a gene: 6.

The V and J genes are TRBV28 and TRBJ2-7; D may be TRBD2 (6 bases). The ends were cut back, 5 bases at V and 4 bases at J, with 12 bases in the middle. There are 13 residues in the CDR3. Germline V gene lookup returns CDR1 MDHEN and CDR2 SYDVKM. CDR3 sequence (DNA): TGTGCCAGCAGTAAACCGGGAGCATACGAGCAGTACTTC. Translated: CASSKPGAYEQYF.

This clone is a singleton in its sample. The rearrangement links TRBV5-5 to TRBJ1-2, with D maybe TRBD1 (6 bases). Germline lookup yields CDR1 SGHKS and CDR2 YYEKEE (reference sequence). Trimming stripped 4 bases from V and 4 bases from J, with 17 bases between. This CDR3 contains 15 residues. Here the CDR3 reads CASSPGWGAAYGYTF. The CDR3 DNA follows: TGTGCCAGCAGCCCTGGTTGGGGGGCTGCCTATGGCTACACCTTC.

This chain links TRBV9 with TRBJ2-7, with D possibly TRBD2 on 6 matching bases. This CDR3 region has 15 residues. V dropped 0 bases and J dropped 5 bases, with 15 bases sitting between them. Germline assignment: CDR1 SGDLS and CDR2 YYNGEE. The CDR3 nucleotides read TGTGCCAGCAGCGTAGGCCCTACTAGCCGCGACGAGCAGTACTTC. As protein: CASSVGPTSRDEQYF.

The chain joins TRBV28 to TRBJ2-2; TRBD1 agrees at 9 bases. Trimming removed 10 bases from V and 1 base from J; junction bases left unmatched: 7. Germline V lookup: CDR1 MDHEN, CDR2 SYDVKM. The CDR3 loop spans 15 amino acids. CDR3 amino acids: CATSSGQGNTGELFF. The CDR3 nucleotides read TGTGCCACTAGCTCGGGACAGGGGAACACCGGGGAGCTGTTTTTT.

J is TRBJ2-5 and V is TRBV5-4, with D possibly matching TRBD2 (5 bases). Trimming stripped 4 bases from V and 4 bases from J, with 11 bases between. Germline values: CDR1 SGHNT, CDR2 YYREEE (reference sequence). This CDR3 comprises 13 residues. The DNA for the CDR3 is TGTGCCAGCAGCCTTAACGCGGGAGAGACCCAGTACTTC. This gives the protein CASSLNAGETQYF.

The CDR3 loop is CASRTSGINEQFF. The CDR3 bases are TGTGCCAGCAGGACTAGCGGTATCAATGAGCAGTTCTTC. This rearrangement joins TRBV27 to TRBJ2-1; TRBD2 matches 9 bases. V trimming: 6 bases; J trimming: 6 bases; junction bases outside the gene matches: 3. Germline loops: CDR1 MNHEY, CDR2 SMNVEV (reference sequence). The CDR3 loop spans 13 amino acids.